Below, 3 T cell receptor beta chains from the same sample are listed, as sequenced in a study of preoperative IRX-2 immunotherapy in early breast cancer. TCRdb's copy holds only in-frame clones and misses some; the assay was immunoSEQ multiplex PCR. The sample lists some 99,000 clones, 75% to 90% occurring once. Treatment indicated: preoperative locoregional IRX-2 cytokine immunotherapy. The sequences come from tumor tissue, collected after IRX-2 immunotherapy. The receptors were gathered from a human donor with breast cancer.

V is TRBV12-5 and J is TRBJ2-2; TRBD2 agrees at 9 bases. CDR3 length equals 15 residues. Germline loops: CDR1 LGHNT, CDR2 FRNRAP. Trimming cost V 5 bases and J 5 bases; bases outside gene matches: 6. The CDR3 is CASGIGTSQTGELFF. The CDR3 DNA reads TGTGCTAGTGGTATTGGGACTAGCCAGACCGGGGAGCTGTTTTTT.

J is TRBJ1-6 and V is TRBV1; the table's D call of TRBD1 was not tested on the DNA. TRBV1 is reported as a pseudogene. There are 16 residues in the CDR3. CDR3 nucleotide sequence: TGCGCCAGCAGCCAGCAGGACAGTTCCTATAATTCACCCCTCCACTTT. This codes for CASSQQDSSYNSPLHF.

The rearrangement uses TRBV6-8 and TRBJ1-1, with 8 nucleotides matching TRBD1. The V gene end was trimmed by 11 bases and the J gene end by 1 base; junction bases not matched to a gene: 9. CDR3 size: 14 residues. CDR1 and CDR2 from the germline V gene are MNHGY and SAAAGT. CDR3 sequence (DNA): TGTGCCGCTAGGACAGGGAGGGAGAACACTGAAGCTTTCTTT. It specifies CAARTGRENTEAFF.